Included here is one TCR beta chain sequence, with context. This clone turned up a few times. The antigen it binds to is not known. Base qualities are not at hand, and no much larger clone is one base apart. The cohort consisted of 670 or so healthy bone marrow donors. Cohort members were all nominally healthy when sampled, although unrecorded immune exposures were likely present. The donor was CMV seropositive and was included in the group of around 300 seropositive cohort members. Each donor provided a peripheral blood sample, and peripheral blood mononuclear cells were used for TCR beta sequencing. The Qiagen DNeasy Blood Extraction Kit was used to extract genomic DNA from the blood cell samples. This entry is derived from a study of cytomegalovirus exposure and HLA in healthy donors (dated by TCRdb to about 2017). Background on the whole study: In an earlier analysis of 587 of the donors, 276 Gb of sequence data and 95 million to 130 million unique TCR beta sequences from 150 million to 200 million T cells were reported. Roughly 290 gigabases of sequencing data and around 85 million unique TCR sequences made up an early release that covered several hundred HLA-typed donors. Among the roughly 400 genotyped donors, around 81% belonged to the genetic ancestry cluster associated with self-reported Caucasian donors. The aim of the study was to test whether cataloging public T cell receptors could identify signatures of past pathogen exposure. The T cell repertoires of several hundred subjects were profiled by immunosequencing and related to cytomegalovirus serostatus. In addition to the first cohort of approximately 670 subjects, a separate validation cohort of 130 or so different subjects was used. High-throughput TCR immunosequencing, statistical association of individual TCRs with disease status, and machine learning were combined to predict cytomegalovirus infection status. A later analysis re-analyzed previously published TCR beta repertoires from hundreds of donors and added high-resolution HLA genotyping to study TCR occurrence patterns. Rather than drawing on any new phenotypic data, the later analysis identified candidate immune exposures from TCR beta sequences and the way those sequences occurred across donors. An earlier analysis of some 600 of the donors applied high-throughput TCR beta sequencing to assess whether each TCR beta V gene segment acted as functional or pseudogenic. Donor age, sex, ethnicity and CMV serostatus were compiled alongside the repertoire data. In a later genetic analysis, genome-wide SNP genotypes for about 55% of the 666 donors were used, and that subset was treated as a discovery cohort. All discovery cohort repertoires had been generated using a single sequencing platform. Both class I and class II loci were covered by HLA typing, at four-digit resolution. Typing coverage varied by locus: roughly 620-640 donors for A, B, C, DRB1 and DQB1; about 520 for DQA1; around 570 for DPA1; around 490 for DPB1. Four or five DR-DQ haplotypes were handled as single units for association and clustering, since linkage in the cohort was strong. On average, roughly 200,000 unique TCR beta nucleotide sequences were sequenced per donor among some 420 genotyped donors of the cohort, with 15% to 20% of those sequences being non-productive. The paper's findings and limits, for the study overall: In a later analysis, HLA-associated TCR beta chains showed more clonal expansion and lower generation probabilities than non-associated chains that were equally common. The study gave a list of about 170 TCR beta chains associated with cytomegalovirus. Presence/absence analyses assumed roughly uniform sequencing depth across donors, an assumption that may not hold. According to a later analysis, parvovirus B19, influenza, CMV and Epstein-Barr virus appeared linked to several top co-occurrence clusters. A further reported finding was that TCR beta sequences accurately predicted the HLA-A and HLA-B alleles for most subjects in the first cohort. The cohort was sequenced for TCR beta chains only, and without alpha or paired-chain data the features that could be detected were limited. Linkage disequilibrium might explain the correlated functional status among segregating V segments, but an unknown experimental factor could not be excluded. A cluster of highly shared sequence variants was judged likely to represent a technical artifact of the sequencing pipeline. Cytomegalovirus status was reported to be diagnosed by the classifier with high specificity and sensitivity in both the original and validation cohorts. In a later genetic analysis, a missense DCLRE1C variant was associated with V-gene and J-gene trimming of TCR beta chains, and the association was replicated in an independent cohort. According to a later genetic analysis, donors in an Asian-associated ancestry cluster had fewer N-insertions in productive TCRs than the approximately 670-donor mean. In a later analysis, most CMV-associated TCR beta chains were found to appear HLA-restricted, with HLA associations seemingly driven largely by CMV exposure. At a false discovery rate of 0.05, a later analysis linked 16,951 TCR beta sequences to specific HLA alleles. Broadly in line with IMGT annotations, most TCR beta V segments showed up in productive rearrangements about 87% or about 30% of the time in an earlier analysis of several hundred of the donors. In a later analysis, TCR association rates were found to vary across HLA loci, with the most associated TCRs seen for DRB1 alleles and the fewest for HLA-C alleles. Because HLA typing was missing for some donors at each locus, association tests included only the typed subset. When HLA alleles, especially DR and DQ, strongly co-occurred, attributing TCR associations to individual alleles was difficult. While some public TCRs were present in many individuals, most TCR sequences turned up only very rarely across donors. Because counts were too low, roughly 16 rarely observed V segments, including chromosome 9 orphons, were left out of the earlier analysis of several hundred of the donors. The authors suggested that the approach could potentially be extended to other disease states and immunological phenotypes. Three of the identified cytomegalovirus-associated TCR beta chains were confirmed in vitro to be specific for cytomegalovirus antigens. For the cohort, immune exposure information was limited to CMV serostatus.

Receptor amplification or capture employed the immunoSEQ multiplex PCR assay. A mixture of 60 forward primers for TCR Vbeta segments and 13 reverse primers for TCR Jbeta segments was used in the multiplex PCR. The CDR3 region of rearranged TCR beta genes was amplified from genomic DNA by a multiplex PCR assay. The amplified TCR beta libraries were sequenced on the Illumina HiSeq System as 87-base-pair reads. From the authors' description of their analysis: A later analysis tallied some 79 million unique TCR beta chains across the 666 repertoires, and roughly 11 million of those chains were shared by two or more donors. Raw reads were error-corrected and collapsed into unique sequences with a nearest-neighbor algorithm that merged closely related sequences to remove PCR and sequencing errors. V, D and J gene segments were assigned by aligning CDR3 sequences to IMGT reference sequences. For a sequence to be retained, a match of at least six nucleotides to both a V gene segment and a J gene segment was required. Rearrangements were called productive when the CDR3 lacked stop codons and stayed in frame with V and J; all others were non-productive. CDR3 was defined by IMGT convention, running from the second conserved V-encoded cysteine to the conserved J-encoded phenylalanine. The earlier analysis of about 530 of the donors excluded any sequence lacking an unambiguous match to a single V gene segment. An earlier analysis of 500 to 600 of the donors classified V segments as functional when productive rearrangements were above 56.7% and as segregating when the standard deviation between donors was above 5%. A statistical classification framework was developed to diagnose cytomegalovirus status using the catalog of TCR beta chain sequences. A later analysis assigned V and J genes by comparing TCR nucleotide sequences with IMGT/GENE-DB human TR gene sequences. In a later analysis, CDR3 sequences and most-parsimonious VDJ recombination scenarios were assigned using the TCRdist pipeline. A later analysis defined each TCR beta chain by its CDR3 amino acid sequence plus V-gene family, and excluded reads lacking a unique V-gene family. A later analysis removed 600 or so highly shared, low-generation-probability nucleotide sequences to deal with suspected cross-contamination and a sequencing artifact. In a later analysis, a clonal expansion index for each public chain was calculated from normalized within-repertoire ranks of inferred template counts. In a later analysis, generation probabilities were computed with a VDJ recombination model fitted to out-of-frame rearrangements, and the resulting probabilities were checked against IGoR. A later analysis scored TCR-TCR, TCR-HLA and TCR-CMV co-occurrence with hypergeometric tests, applying a repertoire-size bias correction to TCR pairs. To estimate false discovery rates, a later analysis permuted the HLA or CMV assignments 20 times. A later analysis grouped co-occurring TCRs with DBSCAN, adding TCRdist sequence similarity when clustering within HLA-allele-positive subsets. Repertoires with fewer than 30,000 or more than 120,000 public chains, plus five repertoires with anomalous nucleotide sharing, were excluded from co-occurrence clustering. What TCRdb holds here is the immuneACCESS table cut down to in-frame rearrangements. Part of the clones is not present; checked against another copy, under half of the missing clones reflect an unresolved V gene, and the others are unexplained. V, J and clone size derive from that table, while D and trimming were established from the DNA sequence. In this sample the table shows 170,000 or so clones, approximately 80% of which occur a single time. The top ten constitute around 7.2% of the sample.

The sequence came from a man in his thirties or forties in good health and CMV-seropositive. The specimen was PBMCs.

The DNA reads as follows: TGTGCCAGCAGCCCAGGGGGCGCAGTCAATAATTCACCCCTCCACTTT. Translated, this is CASSPGGAVNNSPLHF. The chain joins TRBV5-4 to TRBJ1-6, and TRBD1 matches 8 of the central bases. CDR1 is given as SGHNT and CDR2 as YYREEE, both from the germline V gene (reference sequence). V is trimmed back by 4 bases and J by 5 bases, and the junction contains 8 bases that no gene match accounts for. Spanning cysteine to phenylalanine, the CDR3 consists of 16 amino acids. Here the CDR3 DNA is all that survives: 48 bases in frame from base 1.